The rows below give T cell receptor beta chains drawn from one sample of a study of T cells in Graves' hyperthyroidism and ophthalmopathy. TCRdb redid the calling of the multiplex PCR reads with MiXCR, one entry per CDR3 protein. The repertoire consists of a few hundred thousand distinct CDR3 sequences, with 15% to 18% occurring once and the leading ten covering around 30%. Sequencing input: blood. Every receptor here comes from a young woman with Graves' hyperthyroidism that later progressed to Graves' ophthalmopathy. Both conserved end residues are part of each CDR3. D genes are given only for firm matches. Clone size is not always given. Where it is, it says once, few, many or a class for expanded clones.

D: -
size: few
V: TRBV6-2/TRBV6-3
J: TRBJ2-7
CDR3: CASSHPSYEQYF
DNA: TGTGCCAGCAGTCACCCCTCCTACGAGCAGTACTTC

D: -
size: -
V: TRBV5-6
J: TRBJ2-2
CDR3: CASSRPTSGELFF
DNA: TGTGCCAGCAGCCGTCCAACTAGCGGGGAGCTGTTTTTT

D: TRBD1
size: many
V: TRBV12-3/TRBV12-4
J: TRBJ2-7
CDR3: CASSMGTGAYEQYF
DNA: TGTGCCAGCAGTATGGGGACAGGGGCCTACGAGCAGTACTTC

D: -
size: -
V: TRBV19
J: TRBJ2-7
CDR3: CASSIRRGTYEQYF
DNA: TGTGCCAGTAGTATACGGCGGGGCACCTACGAGCAGTACTTC

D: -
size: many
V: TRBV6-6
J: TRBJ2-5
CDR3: CASSYILRETQYF
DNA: TGTGCCAGCAGTTACATTTTAAGAGAGACCCAGTACTTC

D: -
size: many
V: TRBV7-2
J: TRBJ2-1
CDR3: CASSLTGSEQFF
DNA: TGTGCCAGCAGCTTAACAGGGAGTGAGCAGTTCTTC

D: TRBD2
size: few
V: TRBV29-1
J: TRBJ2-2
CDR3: CSVQNPGLAGVVGTGELFF
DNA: TGCAGCGTTCAGAACCCGGGACTAGCGGGAGTTGTCGGCACCGGGGAGCTGTTTTTT

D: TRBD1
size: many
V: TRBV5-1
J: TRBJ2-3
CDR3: CASSPGQGVTDTQYF
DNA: TGTGCCAGCAGCCCGGGACAGGGAGTCACAGATACGCAGTATTTT

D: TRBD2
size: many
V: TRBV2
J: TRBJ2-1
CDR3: CASSEAGLAFQFF
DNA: TGTGCCAGCAGTGAGGCGGGACTAGCCTTCCAGTTCTTC

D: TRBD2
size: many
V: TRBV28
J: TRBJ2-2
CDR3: CASSRLLSGRAGETGELFF
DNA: TGTGCCAGCAGCCGCCTACTTAGCGGGAGGGCCGGAGAGACCGGGGAGCTGTTTTTT

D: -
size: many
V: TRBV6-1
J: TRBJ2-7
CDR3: CASSESGIPPYEQYF
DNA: TGTGCCAGCAGTGAATCGGGGATCCCCCCCTACGAGCAGTACTTC

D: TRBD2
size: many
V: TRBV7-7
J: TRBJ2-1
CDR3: CASSPYLAGGRDEQFF
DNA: TGTGCTAGCAGCCCGTACCTAGCGGGAGGGAGGGATGAGCAGTTCTTC

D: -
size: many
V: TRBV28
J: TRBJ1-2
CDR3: CASSLEGTYGYTF
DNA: TGTGCCAGCAGTTTAGAGGGAACCTATGGCTACACCTTC

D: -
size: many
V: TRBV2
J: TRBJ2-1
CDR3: CASFSREQFF
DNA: TGTGCCAGCTTCTCCCGTGAGCAGTTCTTC

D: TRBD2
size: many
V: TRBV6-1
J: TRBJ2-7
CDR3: CASRTSGSSYEQYF
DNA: TGTGCCAGCAGGACTAGCGGTAGCTCCTACGAGCAGTACTTC

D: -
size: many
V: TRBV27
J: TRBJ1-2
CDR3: CASSLNRAYGYTF
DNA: TGTGCCAGCAGTTTAAACAGGGCCTATGGCTACACCTTC

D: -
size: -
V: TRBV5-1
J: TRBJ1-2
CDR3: CASSLGRYGCTF
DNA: TGCGCCAGCAGCTTGGGACGCTATGGCTGCACCTTC

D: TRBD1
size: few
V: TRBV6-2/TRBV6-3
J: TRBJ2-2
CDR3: CASRQDRGFGELFF
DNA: TGTGCCAGCAGACAAGACAGGGGCTTCGGGGAGCTGTTTTTT